The 18 T cell receptor beta chains in this list originate from one sample, sequenced in a study of vaccination and CD4 T cells after COVID-19 (dated by TCRdb to between 2020 and 2023). The library was produced with PCR. Sequencing took place on an Illumina iSeq 100. DNA from cultured CD4+ T cells underwent TCR sequencing with the Oncomine TCR Beta short-read assay at the Johns Hopkins FTIC core. TCRdb reprocessed the public reads (quality trimming at Q25 with fastp, clone calling with MiXCR) and kept in-frame beta chains. Each entry is one CDR3 protein sequence, shown with its most common DNA and genes. This sample gives around 15,000 distinct CDR3 sequences in total; over 55% of them show up just once. The ten biggest clones cover roughly 20% of the sample. These receptors have no identified antigens. Interpreted using the paper, the treatment or condition label stands for: approximately nine-day PBMC culture with coronavirus spike peptide pools or control peptides (ViraFEST assay).

The sequenced sample consisted of CD4+ T cells from blood, cultured in vitro. These receptors all come from a human donor who had recovered from COVID-19.

The rearrangement links TRBV7-2 to TRBJ1-6; TRBD1 agrees at 7 bases. Germline assignment: CDR1 SGHTA and CDR2 FQGNSA. This CDR3 spans 15 amino acids. V lost 4 bases to trimming and J lost 6 bases; unmatched junction nucleotides: 6. The CDR3 loop reads CASSSRGQLNSPLHF. The CDR3, as DNA: TGTGCCAGCAGCTCGAGGGGACAGCTTAATTCACCCCTCCACTTT.

V gene TRBV6-1 combines with J gene TRBJ2-1; 8 bases agree with TRBD2. The J call may be in error: the DNA end matches TRBJ2-7 better. Germline CDR1 reads MNHNS; CDR2 reads SASEGT. CDR3 length equals 16 residues. The DNA for the CDR3 is TGTGCCAGCACCACCGCGACGGGAGGGGGCTCCTACGAGCAGTACTTC. Protein: CASTTATGGGSYEQYF.

V gene TRBV14 combines with J gene TRBJ1-6, with D unclear. The CDR3 loop spans 15 amino acids. Trimming shortened V by 0 bases and J by 6 bases, and 9 bases separated the two germline ends. Germline lookup yields CDR1 SGHDN and CDR2 FVKESK. For the CDR3, the DNA is TGTGCCAGCAGCCAAGATAGAACGGCTAATTCACCCCTCCACTTT. This sequence encodes CASSQDRTANSPLHF. Combining the CDR3 with reference TRBV14 and TRBJ1-6 gives the whole variable domain EAGVTQFPSHSVIEKGQTVTLRCDPISGHDNLYWYRRVMGKEIKFLLHFVKESKQDESGMPNNRFLAERTGGTYSTLKVQPAELEDSGVYFCASSQDRTANSPLHFGNGTRLTVT.

This clonotype turned up a few times. This sequence joins TRBV20-1 and TRBJ1-2, with 8 bases aligning to TRBD1. The germline V gene encodes CDR1 DFQATT and CDR2 SNEGSKA (reference sequence). The V segment lost 3 bases and the J segment 4 bases; nucleotides outside the gene matches: 13. The CDR3 has 16 residues. The CDR3 DNA reads as TGCAGTGCTAGGGAACCCCAGGGGGCTCAGAGCTATGGCTACACCTTC. Its translation: CSAREPQGAQSYGYTF.

This chain uses TRBV6-5 with TRBJ1-5, with 9 bases fitting TRBD1. Germline values: CDR1 MNHEY, CDR2 SVGAGI. This CDR3 has 17 amino acids. Losses at the gene ends were 0 bases for V and 4 bases for J; bases not matched to a gene: 7. CDR3 in amino acids: CASSYSIRGTGNQPQHF. The CDR3, as DNA: TGTGCCAGCAGTTACTCGATCAGGGGGACAGGGAATCAGCCCCAGCATTTT.

This clonotype was recorded only once. This chain uses TRBV20-1 with TRBJ1-6; TRBD1 aligns across 7 bases. Trimming at V came to 1 base and at J to 8 bases, leaving 8 bases not matched to a gene. Germline V CDR1 and CDR2: DFQATT, SNEGSKA (reference sequence). The CDR3 totals 15 residues. The CDR3: CSARADRVRDSPLHF. CDR3 DNA: TGCAGTGCTAGAGCAGACAGGGTGAGGGATTCACCCCTCCACTTT.

This chain links TRBV7-2 with TRBJ1-2; D uncertain. Per the germline V gene, CDR1 is SGHTA and CDR2 is FQGNSA. The V gene lost 5 bases and the J gene lost 7 bases, with 11 bases spanning the gap. The CDR3 length is 12 residues. The CDR3 reads CASSLVGSGYTF. The CDR3 DNA follows: TGTGCCAGCAGCCTTGTGGGATCTGGCTACACCTTC.

The DNA for the CDR3 is TGTGCCAGTACGGAAGGGTTATACTATGGCTACACCTTC. This codes for CASTEGLYYGYTF. The V gene is TRBV19, the J gene TRBJ1-2; D is unclear. V was pared by 7 bases and J by 3 bases, with 12 bases between. Looked up from germline, CDR1 is LNHDA and CDR2 is SQIVND (reference sequence). This CDR3 spans 13 amino acids.

This clonotype was seen only once. This sequence joins TRBV2 and TRBJ1-4, with D perhaps matching TRBD1 (5 bases). CDR3 length equals 13 residues. Germline values: CDR1 SNHLY, CDR2 FYNNEI. V was pared by 6 bases and J by 10 bases, with 15 bases between. CDR3 loop: CASSLGGGGKLFF. The CDR3 DNA reads as TGTGCCAGCAGCCTCGGGGGTGGCGGAAAACTGTTTTTT.

The rearrangement links TRBV6-5 to TRBJ2-1, with D possibly matching TRBD2 (5 bases). In germline, CDR1 is MNHEY, CDR2 SVGAGI. The CDR3 is 15 residues long. Deletions cut 2 bases from V and 6 bases from J, with 14 bases between. The CDR3 coding sequence is TGTGCCAGCAGTTACGAGGGAGTACGACCCAATGAGCAGTTCTTC. Residues: CASSYEGVRPNEQFF.

The chain links TRBV7-9 to TRBJ2-5; 7 positions match TRBD2. V shed 3 bases and J 2 bases; nucleotides not matched to a gene: 9. The germline gives CDR1 SEHNR, CDR2 FQNEAQ (reference sequence). The CDR3 spans 16 residues. CDR3 residues: CASSFGLGGWQETQYF. The CDR3 DNA is TGTGCCAGCAGCTTCGGTCTGGGGGGGTGGCAAGAGACCCAGTACTTC.

This chain uses TRBV6-2 or TRBV6-3 with TRBJ1-5; perhaps TRBD1 as D (5 bases). The CDR3 totals 18 residues. CDR1 and CDR2 (germline): MNHEY, SVGEGT. With 0 bases removed from V and 0 bases from J, the gap between germline ends came to 15 bases. The CDR3 DNA follows: TGTGCCAGCAGTTACTCGAGGGGCGGGCCTTATAGCAATCAGCCCCAGCATTTT. Protein product: CASSYSRGGPYSNQPQHF.

This clonotype was counted only a few times. The chain uses TRBV6-2 or TRBV6-3 and TRBJ1-3; no firm D call. V lost 7 bases and J lost 0, with 10 bases in between. CDR3 length: 14 residues. The germline V gene has CDR1 MNHEY and CDR2 SVGEGT. For the CDR3, the DNA is TGTGCCAGCATATTCGGGAGCTCTGGAAACACCATATATTTT. Translated, it gives CASIFGSSGNTIYF.

V is TRBV6-2 or TRBV6-3 and J is TRBJ1-1; no clear D gene. This CDR3 comprises 11 residues. From germline, CDR1 is MNHEY and CDR2 SVGEGT. Trimming took 2 bases from V and 4 from J, leaving 2 bases between them. The CDR3 sequence is CASSYGTEAFF. The CDR3 region has the DNA TGTGCCAGCAGTTACGGCACTGAAGCTTTCTTT.

With regard to this clonotype: The junction differs from germline at one of its ends, possibly a read error. The chain combines TRBV20-1 with TRBJ2-2, with D perhaps TRBD2 (5 bases). The CDR3 has 13 amino acids. The germline V gene encodes CDR1 DFQATT and CDR2 SNEGSKA (reference sequence). CDR3 protein: CSARDLITGELFF. CDR3 DNA: TGCAGTGCTAGAGATCTGATCACCGGGGAGTTGTTTTTT.

The chain employs TRBV18 and TRBJ2-7; D tentatively fits TRBD1 or TRBD2 (6 bases each). Per germline, CDR1 KGHSH and CDR2 LQKENI. Trimming took 6 bases from V and 4 from J, leaving 13 bases between them. The CDR3 is 13 residues long. The DNA of the CDR3 is TGTGCCAGCTCCCCAGGGGACTCATACGAGCAGTACTTC. Encoded protein: CASSPGDSYEQYF.

The chain has TRBV11-2 and TRBJ2-5, with a possible D match to TRBD2 (6 bases). In germline, CDR1 is SGHAT, CDR2 FQNNGV. V dropped 7 bases and J dropped 2 bases, with 14 bases sitting between them. The CDR3 spans 14 residues. The CDR3 region is CASNPGTWQETQYF. CDR3 nucleotides: TGTGCCAGCAACCCGGGGACTTGGCAAGAGACCCAGTACTTC.

The chain links TRBV6-4 to TRBJ1-2; D gene ambiguous. Germline lookup yields CDR1 MRHNA and CDR2 SNTAGT. With 6 bases removed from V and 7 bases from J, the gap between germline ends came to 18 bases. The CDR3 covers 14 residues. CDR3 sequence (DNA): TGTGCCAGCAGCGAAATTGTGGGCGTCAGTGGCTACACCTTC. Residues: CASSEIVGVSGYTF.